A single T cell receptor beta chain is shown here with its context. The data originate from a study of T cells after yellow fever vaccination. Study overall: Preparation of fractions with low cell numbers was performed using SMART-Seq v4 Ultra Low Input.

TCR cDNA, made by 5'RACE template switching, carried an added universal primer site and UMIs. MiXCR, run by TCRdb on the 5' RACE reads, gives a single entry per CDR3 protein. The sample records 250,000 to 300,000 distinct CDR3 sequences, 8.5% to 10% being singletons. From germline, CDR1 is SNHLY and CDR2 FYNNEI. Trimming shortened V by 9 bases and J by 6 bases, and 13 bases separated the two germline ends. There are 12 residues in the CDR3. The chain is built from TRBV2 and TRBJ2-3; no firm D call. This sequence was found in a man aged 18-30 years who received the YFV17D yellow fever vaccine. The source was CD4+ T cells sorted from PBMCs, collected 5 days after the yellow fever booster vaccination. The CDR3 loop is CASILFGDTQYF. Here the CDR3 DNA reads TGTGCCAGTATTCTCTTTGGTGATACGCAGTATTTT.